This entry lists 6 T cell receptor beta chains sequenced from one sample in a study of chemoradiotherapy in HPV16-positive cancers. The data were produced by immunoSEQ multiplex PCR, yet TCRdb's version contains in-frame clones alone and is incomplete. This table holds a few thousand clones, around 89% found once. The starting material was tumor tissue, obtained from a patient who underwent chemoradiotherapy. The receptors stem from a human donor with HPV-associated anogenital cancer.

The V call is TRBV5-5, the J call TRBJ2-5; D gene ambiguous. The CDR3 is 13 residues long. Deletions cut 1 base from V and 3 bases from J, with 7 bases between. The germline V gene has CDR1 SGHKS and CDR2 YYEKEE (reference sequence). The CDR3 loop reads CASSLYSKETQYF. CDR3 bases: TGTGCCAGCAGCTTGTACTCCAAAGAGACCCAGTACTTC.

The V gene is TRBV7-8, the J gene TRBJ2-7; D is perhaps TRBD1 (6 bases). Per the germline V gene, CDR1 is SGHVS and CDR2 is FQNEAQ. The CDR3 covers 14 residues. V lost 4 bases and J 4 bases, leaving 14 bases between the germline ends. CDR3 nucleotide sequence: TGTGCCAGCAGCTCGACGAAGGGACATTACGAGCAGTACTTC. Translation: CASSSTKGHYEQYF.

The CDR3 spells CAWTYSGTTNEKLFF. In nucleotides, the CDR3 is TGTGCCTGGACCTACTCGGGAACAACTAATGAAAAACTGTTTTTT. V gene TRBV30 combines with J gene TRBJ1-4; D ambiguous. V was shortened by 4 bases and J by 0 bases, with 12 bases between the two germline ends. This CDR3 is 15 amino acids long. CDR1 and CDR2 (germline): GTSNPN, SVGIG (reference sequence).

The gene calls are TRBV5-1 and TRBJ2-1; D not certain. CDR1 is SGHRS and CDR2 is YFSETQ in the germline V gene. The CDR3 has 14 residues. The V gene lost 0 bases and the J gene lost 6 bases, with 10 bases spanning the gap. CDR3 loop: CASSLGAVGNEQFF. The CDR3 DNA sequence: TGCGCCAGCAGCTTGGGGGCAGTTGGCAATGAGCAGTTCTTC.

V is TRBV10-1 and J is TRBJ1-1; a possible D gene is TRBD1 (6 bases). CDR1 WNHNN and CDR2 SYGVQD come from the germline V gene (reference sequence). The CDR3 is 15 amino acids. V gave up 2 bases and J gave up 2 bases, with 12 bases separating them. The CDR3: CASSEARGTNTEAFF. The CDR3 DNA sequence: TGCGCCAGCAGTGAGGCCAGGGGCACAAACACTGAAGCTTTCTTT.

The J gene is TRBJ2-2, the V gene TRBV19; TRBD1 matches 9 bases. The CDR3 sequence is 12 residues long. In germline, CDR1 is LNHDA, CDR2 SQIVND (reference sequence). The V segment lost 9 bases and the J segment 7 bases; nucleotides outside the gene matches: 3. CDR3 DNA: TGTGCCAGCGGACAGGGGATCGGGGAGCTGTTTTTT. It encodes CASGQGIGELFF.